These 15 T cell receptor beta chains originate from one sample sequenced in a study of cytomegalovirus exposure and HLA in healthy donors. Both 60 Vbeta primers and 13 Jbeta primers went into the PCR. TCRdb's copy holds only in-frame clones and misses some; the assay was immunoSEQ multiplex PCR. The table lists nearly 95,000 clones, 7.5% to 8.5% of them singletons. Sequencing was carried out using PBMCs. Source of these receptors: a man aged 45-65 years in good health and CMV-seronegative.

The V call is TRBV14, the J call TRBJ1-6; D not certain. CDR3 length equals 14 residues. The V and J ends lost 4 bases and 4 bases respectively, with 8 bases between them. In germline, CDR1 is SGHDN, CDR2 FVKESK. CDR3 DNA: TGTGCCAGCAGCCTTGAAACTTATAATTCACCCCTCCACTTT. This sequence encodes CASSLETYNSPLHF.

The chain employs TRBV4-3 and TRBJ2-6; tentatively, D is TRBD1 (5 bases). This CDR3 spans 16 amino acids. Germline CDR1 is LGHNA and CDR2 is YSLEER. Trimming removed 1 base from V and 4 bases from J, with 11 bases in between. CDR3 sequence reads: CASSQATGPGANVLTF. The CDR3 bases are TGCGCCAGCAGCCAAGCCACAGGTCCCGGGGCCAACGTCCTGACTTTC.

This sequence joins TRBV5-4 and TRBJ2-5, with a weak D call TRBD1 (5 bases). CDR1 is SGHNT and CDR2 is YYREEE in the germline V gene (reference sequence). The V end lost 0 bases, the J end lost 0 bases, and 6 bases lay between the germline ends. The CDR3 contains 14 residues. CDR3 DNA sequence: TGTGCCAGCAGCTTGGGACAGTACCAAGAGACCCAGTACTTC. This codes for CASSLGQYQETQYF.

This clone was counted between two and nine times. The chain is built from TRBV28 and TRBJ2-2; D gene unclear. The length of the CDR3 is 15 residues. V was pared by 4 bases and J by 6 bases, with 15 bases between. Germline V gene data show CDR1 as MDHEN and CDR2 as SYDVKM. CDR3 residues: CASSSRPPYAGELFF. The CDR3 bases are TGTGCCAGCAGTTCCAGGCCGCCTTACGCCGGGGAGCTGTTTTTT.

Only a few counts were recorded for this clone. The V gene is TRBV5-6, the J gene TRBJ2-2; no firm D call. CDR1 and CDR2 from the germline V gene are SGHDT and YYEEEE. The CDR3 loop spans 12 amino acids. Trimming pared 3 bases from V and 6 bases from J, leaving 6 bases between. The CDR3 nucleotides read TGTGCCAGCAGCTGGCTTTCCGGGGAGCTGTTTTTT. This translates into CASSWLSGELFF.

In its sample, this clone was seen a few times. CDR3: CAWSHGTGSRHEQYF. CDR3 bases: TGTGCCTGGAGTCACGGGACCGGGAGTCGGCACGAGCAGTACTTC. V usage is TRBV30 and J usage is TRBJ2-7; TRBD2 might be the D (6 bases). Germline V lookup: CDR1 GTSNPN, CDR2 SVGIG (reference sequence). This CDR3 spans 15 amino acids. With 2 bases removed from V and 5 bases from J, the gap between germline ends came to 19 bases.

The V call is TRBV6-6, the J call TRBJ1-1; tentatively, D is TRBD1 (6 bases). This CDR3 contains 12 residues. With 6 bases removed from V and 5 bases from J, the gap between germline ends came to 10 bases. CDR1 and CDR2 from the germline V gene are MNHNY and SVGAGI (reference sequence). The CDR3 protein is CASRPGQTEAFF. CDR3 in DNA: TGTGCCAGCAGGCCGGGACAAACTGAAGCTTTCTTT.

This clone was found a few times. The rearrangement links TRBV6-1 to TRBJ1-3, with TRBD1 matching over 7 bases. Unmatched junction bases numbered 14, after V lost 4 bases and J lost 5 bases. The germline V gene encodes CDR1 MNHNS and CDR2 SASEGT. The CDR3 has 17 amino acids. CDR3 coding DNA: TGTGCCAGCAGTGTCGTCAGGGGGAACGCCCGGAGAAACACCATATATTTT. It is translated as CASSVVRGNARRNTIYF.

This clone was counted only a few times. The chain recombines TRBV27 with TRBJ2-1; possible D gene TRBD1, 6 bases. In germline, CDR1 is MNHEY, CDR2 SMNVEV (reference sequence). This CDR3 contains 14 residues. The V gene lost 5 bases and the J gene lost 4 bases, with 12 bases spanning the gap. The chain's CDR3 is CASSAGTTYNEQFF. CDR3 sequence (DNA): TGTGCCAGCAGTGCCGGGACAACATACAATGAGCAGTTCTTC.

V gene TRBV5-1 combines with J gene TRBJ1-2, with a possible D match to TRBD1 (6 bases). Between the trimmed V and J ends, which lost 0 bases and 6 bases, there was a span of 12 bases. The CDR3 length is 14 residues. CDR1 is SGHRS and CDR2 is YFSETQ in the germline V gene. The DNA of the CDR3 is TGCGCCAGCAGCTTGGCCACAGGGAATAATGGCTACACCTTC. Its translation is CASSLATGNNGYTF.

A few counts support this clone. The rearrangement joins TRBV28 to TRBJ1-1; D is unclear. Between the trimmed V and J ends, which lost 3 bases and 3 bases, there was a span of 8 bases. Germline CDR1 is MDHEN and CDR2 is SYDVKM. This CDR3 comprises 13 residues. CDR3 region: CASSFPPDTEAFF. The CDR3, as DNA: TGTGCCAGCAGTTTCCCTCCTGACACTGAAGCTTTCTTT. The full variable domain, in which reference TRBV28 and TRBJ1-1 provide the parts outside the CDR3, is DVKVTQSSRYLVKRTGEKVFLECVQDMDHENMFWYRQDPGLGLRLIYFSYDVKMKEKGDIPEGYSVSREKKERFSLILESASTNQTSMYLCASSFPPDTEAFFGQGTRLTVV.

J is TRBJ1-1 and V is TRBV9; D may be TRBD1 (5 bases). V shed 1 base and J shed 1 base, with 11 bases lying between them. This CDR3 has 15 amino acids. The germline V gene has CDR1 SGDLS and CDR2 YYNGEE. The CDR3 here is CASSVTADKNTEAFF. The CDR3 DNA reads TGTGCCAGCAGCGTAACGGCGGACAAGAACACTGAAGCTTTCTTT.

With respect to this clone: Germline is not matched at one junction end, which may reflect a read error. The CDR3 nucleotides read TGCAGAGTTGCCTTGGGGCAAGAGAACCAGTACTTC. Its translation is CRVALGQENQYF. The rearrangement uses TRBV29-1 and TRBJ2-5, with a possible D match to TRBD1 (5 bases). Germline V gene sequence: CDR1 SQVTM, CDR2 ANQGSEA. This CDR3 is 12 amino acids long.

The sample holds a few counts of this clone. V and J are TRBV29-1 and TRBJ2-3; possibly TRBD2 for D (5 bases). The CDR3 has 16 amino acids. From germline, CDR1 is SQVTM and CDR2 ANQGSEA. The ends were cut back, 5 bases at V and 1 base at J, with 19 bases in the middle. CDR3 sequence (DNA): TGCAGCGTTTTTCTAGCTGAACGGCGGGGCACAGATACGCAGTATTTT. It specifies CSVFLAERRGTDTQYF.

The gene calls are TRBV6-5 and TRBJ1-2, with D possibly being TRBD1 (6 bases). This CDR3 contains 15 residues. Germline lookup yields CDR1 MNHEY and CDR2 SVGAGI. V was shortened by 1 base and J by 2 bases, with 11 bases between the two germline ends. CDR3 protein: CASSYLGGGNYGYTF. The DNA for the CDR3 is TGTGCCAGCAGTTACTTAGGGGGTGGAAACTATGGCTACACCTTC.